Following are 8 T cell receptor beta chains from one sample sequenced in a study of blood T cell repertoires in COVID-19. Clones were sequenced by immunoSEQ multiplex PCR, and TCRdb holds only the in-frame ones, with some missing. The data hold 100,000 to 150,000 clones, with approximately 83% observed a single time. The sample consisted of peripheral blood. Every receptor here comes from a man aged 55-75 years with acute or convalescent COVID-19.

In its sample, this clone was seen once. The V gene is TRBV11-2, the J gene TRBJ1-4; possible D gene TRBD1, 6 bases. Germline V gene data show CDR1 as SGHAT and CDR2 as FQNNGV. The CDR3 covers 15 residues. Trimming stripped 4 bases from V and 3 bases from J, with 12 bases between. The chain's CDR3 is CASSWTAGANEKLFF. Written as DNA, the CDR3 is TGTGCCAGCAGCTGGACAGCAGGGGCTAATGAAAAACTGTTTTTT. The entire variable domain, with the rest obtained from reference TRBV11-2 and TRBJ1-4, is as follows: EAGVAQSPRYKIIEKRQSVAFWCNPISGHATLYWYQQILGQGPKLLIQFQNNGVVDDSQLPKDRFSAERLKGVDSTLKIQPAKLEDSAVYLCASSWTAGANEKLFFGSGTQLSVL.

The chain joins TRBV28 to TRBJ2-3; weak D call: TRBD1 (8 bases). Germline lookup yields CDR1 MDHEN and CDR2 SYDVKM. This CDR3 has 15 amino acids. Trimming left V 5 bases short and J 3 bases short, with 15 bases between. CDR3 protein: CASSTGGGLTDTQYF. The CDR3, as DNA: TGTGCCAGCAGTACAGGGGGGGGGCTGACAGATACGCAGTATTTT.

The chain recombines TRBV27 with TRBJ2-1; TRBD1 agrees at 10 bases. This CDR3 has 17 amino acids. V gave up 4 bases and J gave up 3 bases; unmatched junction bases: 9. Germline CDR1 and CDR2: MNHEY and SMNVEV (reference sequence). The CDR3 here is CASSSAPGQGFYNEQFF. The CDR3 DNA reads TGTGCCAGCAGTTCCGCCCCGGGACAGGGGTTCTACAATGAGCAGTTCTTC.

The chain's CDR3 is CASSGGRLGNIQYF. The CDR3 DNA follows: TGTGCCAGCAGTGGCGGGAGGCTGGGGAACATTCAGTACTTC. This rearrangement joins TRBV28 to TRBJ2-4; 8 bases match TRBD2. The trim removed 5 bases at V and 7 bases at J, leaving 7 bases unmatched. This CDR3 has 14 residues. CDR1 MDHEN and CDR2 SYDVKM come from the germline V gene.

The CDR3 DNA sequence: TGTGCCAGCAGCTCCGATCCCACGGGGCCCCAGCATTTT. This codes for CASSSDPTGPQHF. This chain uses TRBV7-2 with TRBJ1-5; no clear D gene. CDR1 is SGHTA and CDR2 is FQGNSA in the germline V gene. V shed 4 bases and J shed 9 bases, with 13 bases lying between them. This CDR3 is built from 13 residues.

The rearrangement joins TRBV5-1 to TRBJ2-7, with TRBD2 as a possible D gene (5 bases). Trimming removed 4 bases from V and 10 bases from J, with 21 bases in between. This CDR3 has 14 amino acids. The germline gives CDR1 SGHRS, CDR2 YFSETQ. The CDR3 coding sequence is TGCGCCAGCAGCCCCTCAGAGGGAGCGCACAGACAGTACTTC. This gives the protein CASSPSEGAHRQYF. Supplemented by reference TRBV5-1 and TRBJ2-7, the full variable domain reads KAGVTQTPRYLIKTRGQQVTLSCSPISGHRSVSWYQQTPGQGLQFLFEYFSETQRNKGNFPGRFSGRQFSNSRSEMNVSTLELGDSALYLCASSPSEGAHRQYFGPGTRLTVT.

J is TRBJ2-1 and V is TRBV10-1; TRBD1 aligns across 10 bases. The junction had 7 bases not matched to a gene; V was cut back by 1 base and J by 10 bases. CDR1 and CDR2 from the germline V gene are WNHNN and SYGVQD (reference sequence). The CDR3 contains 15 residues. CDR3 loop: CASSEYRQGAQEQFF. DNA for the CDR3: TGCGCCAGCAGTGAGTACAGACAGGGGGCACAGGAGCAGTTCTTC.

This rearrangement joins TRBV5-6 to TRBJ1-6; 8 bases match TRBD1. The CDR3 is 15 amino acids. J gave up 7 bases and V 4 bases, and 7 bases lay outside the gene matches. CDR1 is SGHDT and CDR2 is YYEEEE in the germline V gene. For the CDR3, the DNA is TGTGCCAGCAGCCCGTCGGACAGGGCCAATTCACCCCTCCACTTT. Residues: CASSPSDRANSPLHF.